Each of the 4 T cell receptor beta chains below was sequenced from the same sample in a study of blood T cell repertoires in COVID-19. TCRdb keeps only in-frame clones here, not all; method: immunoSEQ multiplex PCR. The repertoire holds about 150,000 clones, with around nine tenths as singletons. Sequencing was carried out using peripheral blood. The receptors were sampled from a woman in her 70s with acute or convalescent COVID-19.

The V and J genes are TRBV10-1 and TRBJ2-1, with a weak D call TRBD1 (6 bases). CDR1 is WNHNN, CDR2 SYGVQD, per germline (reference sequence). The CDR3 spans 16 residues. V lost 2 bases and J 2 bases, leaving 13 bases between the germline ends. This CDR3 reads CASSETPQGPYNEQFF. The DNA for the CDR3 is TGCGCCAGCAGTGAGACCCCACAGGGTCCCTACAATGAGCAGTTCTTC.

The chain combines TRBV28 with TRBJ2-7; the D gene is possibly TRBD2 (5 bases). The germline V gene encodes CDR1 MDHEN and CDR2 SYDVKM. This CDR3 has 15 amino acids. V was cut by 2 bases and J by 3 bases, with 14 bases left in between. CDR3 region: CASSLTSTGFYEQYV. The DNA of the CDR3 is TGTGCCAGCAGTTTAACCTCGACGGGGTTCTACGAGCAGTACGTC.

The chain combines TRBV19 with TRBJ2-1; 11 nucleotides agree with TRBD2. J lost 9 bases, V lost 8 bases, and 6 bases had no gene match. The CDR3 totals 13 residues. CDR1 is LNHDA and CDR2 is SQIVND in the germline V gene (reference sequence). The chain's CDR3 is CASASGGIGEQFF. The CDR3 DNA reads TGTGCCAGTGCTAGCGGGGGGATCGGTGAGCAGTTCTTC.

For the CDR3, the DNA is TGTGCCAGCAGCAAGGGACAGGGGGTAATCACAGATACGCAGTATTTT. Translated, it gives CASSKGQGVITDTQYF. The genes are TRBV7-9 and TRBJ2-3; 11 nucleotides align to TRBD1. The germline gives CDR1 SEHNR, CDR2 FQNEAQ (reference sequence). V lost 5 bases and J lost 2; bases outside the gene matches: 6. The CDR3 runs to 16 residues. Full variable domain (missing parts from reference TRBV7-9 and TRBJ2-3): DTGVSQNPRHKITKRGQNVTFRCDPISEHNRLYWYRQTLGQGPEFLTYFQNEAQLEKSRLLSDRFSAERPKGSFSTLEIQRTEQGDSAMYLCASSKGQGVITDTQYFGPGTRLTVL.